This TCR beta chain appears in the sequencing data of a study of blood T cell repertoires in COVID-19. Study-level background: The United States, Italy and Spain supplied acute and convalescent COVID-19 samples. Nucleic acid was either cDNA or gDNA, and it came from T cells, B-cell-depleted T cells, or PBMCs.

With 2 bases removed from V and 5 bases from J, the gap between germline ends came to 19 bases. The germline gives CDR1 SGHVS, CDR2 FNYEAQ. CDR3 length: 16 residues. The repertoire was sequenced with immunoSEQ multiplex PCR; TCRdb's copy has only in-frame clones and lacks some. Of 56,000 or so clones listed, 80% to 95% are singletons. This TCR came from a man between 45 and 60 years old with active COVID-19. The sequencing sample was made of peripheral blood. The chain couples TRBV7-6 to TRBJ2-7; unclear D gene. CDR3 loop: CASSLLGLPTPHEQYF. In DNA, the CDR3 is TGTGCCAGCAGCTTATTGGGCCTACCTACACCCCACGAGCAGTACTTC. The variable domain in full, with the rest retrieved from reference TRBV7-6 and TRBJ2-7, is GAGVSQSPRYKVTKRGQDVALRCDPISGHVSLYWYRQALGQGPEFLTYFNYEAQQDKSGLPNDRFSAERPEGSISTLTIQRTEQRDSAMYRCASSLLGLPTPHEQYFGPGTRLTVT.